The entry below gives a single T cell receptor beta chain sequence along with its context. From 5'RACE with constant-segment primers came TCR alpha and TCR beta cDNA libraries that carried sample barcodes and UMIs. TCRdb reprocessed the 5' RACE reads with MiXCR, giving one entry per CDR3 protein. Of some 440,000 distinct CDR3 sequences in the sample, roughly 23% were seen once. V gave up 1 base and J gave up 6 bases, with 12 bases separating them. There are 14 residues in the CDR3. The data belong to a study of T-cell memory formation after mild COVID-19. The sample was PBMCs or a T cell subset sorted from them (not recorded which). The sequence was collected from an adult woman who had mild COVID-19 (a few samples of this study predate the infection). Cell type and time point are not known. The V call is TRBV12-3 or TRBV12-4, the J call TRBJ1-2; D ambiguous. Written as DNA, the CDR3 is TGTGCCAGCAGTTTAGGGGATAAGGGAGATGGCTACACCTTC. Translating gives CASSLGDKGDGYTF.